The clone carrying this T cell receptor (beta chain) was seen only a few times. Antigen specificity is unknown. Unique molecular identifiers were affixed to single, distinct cDNA molecules. TCRdb called the 5' RACE reads again in MiXCR, with one record for every CDR3 protein. The sample lists 75,000 or so distinct CDR3 sequences, roughly 11% occurring once. This entry belongs to a study of early T cells in non-severe SARS-CoV-2 infection. The study, taken as a whole, reports: VDJdb-based matching was biased toward anti-spike CD8 responses and missed private and CD4 specificities.

Trimming took 7 bases from V and 10 from J, leaving 11 bases between them. CDR3 size: 10 residues. CDR1 and CDR2 (germline): SQVTM, ANQGSEA. This sequence originates from an adult who was a healthcare worker with PCR-confirmed SARS-CoV-2 infection or an uninfected control (not recorded which). This rearrangement joins TRBV29-1 to TRBJ2-1, with D hard to call. The source material was whole blood, sampled at baseline. The CDR3 is CSAQITEQFF. The DNA of the CDR3 is TGCAGCGCCCAGATTACGGAGCAGTTCTTC.